The sequence of this TCR beta chain was determined in a study of CD8+CD57+ T cells in acquired aplastic anemia. The overall study: Sorted CD4+ and CD8+ cells yielded DNA averaging about 3.2 ug. Study outcomes and limitations: Patients shared some 30 CD8+ CDR3 sequences with controls.

Worth noting for this clonotype: Its antigen is currently unknown. A read error may be the cause here, since a much bigger clone is one base away.

The V gene's germline CDR1 is LNHDA and CDR2 SQIVND (reference sequence). This CDR3 contains 16 residues. Patients selected for sequencing had displayed CD8+CD57+ cell expansion by flow cytometry. All participating patients were living with severe acquired aplastic anemia. Blood came from patients not yet given any therapy. Genomic DNA constituted the template upon which TCR beta VDJ and CDR3 profiling was performed. TCRdb processed the reads anew with MiXCR; each CDR3 protein has one entry. The sample holds under 200,000 distinct CDR3 sequences; about two thirds are singletons and the top ten take approximately 50%.

Sequencing used sorted CD4+, CD8+, or CD8+CD57+ T cells (not recorded which) from PBMCs. The J gene is TRBJ1-6, the V gene TRBV19, with TRBD1 as a possible D gene (6 bases). This receptor was obtained from a human donor with aplastic anemia. The CDR3 protein is CACSIAAGAVGSPLHF. The DNA for the CDR3 is TGTGCCTGTAGTATAGCGGCAGGGGCCGTCGGATCACCCCTCCACTTT. The entire variable domain, with the rest obtained from reference TRBV19 and TRBJ1-6, is as follows: DGGITQSPKYLFRKEGQNVTLSCEQNLNHDAMYWYRQDPGQGLRLIYYSQIVNDFQKGDIAEGYSVSREKKESFPLTVTSAQKNPTAFYLCACSIAAGAVGSPLHFGNGTRLTVT.